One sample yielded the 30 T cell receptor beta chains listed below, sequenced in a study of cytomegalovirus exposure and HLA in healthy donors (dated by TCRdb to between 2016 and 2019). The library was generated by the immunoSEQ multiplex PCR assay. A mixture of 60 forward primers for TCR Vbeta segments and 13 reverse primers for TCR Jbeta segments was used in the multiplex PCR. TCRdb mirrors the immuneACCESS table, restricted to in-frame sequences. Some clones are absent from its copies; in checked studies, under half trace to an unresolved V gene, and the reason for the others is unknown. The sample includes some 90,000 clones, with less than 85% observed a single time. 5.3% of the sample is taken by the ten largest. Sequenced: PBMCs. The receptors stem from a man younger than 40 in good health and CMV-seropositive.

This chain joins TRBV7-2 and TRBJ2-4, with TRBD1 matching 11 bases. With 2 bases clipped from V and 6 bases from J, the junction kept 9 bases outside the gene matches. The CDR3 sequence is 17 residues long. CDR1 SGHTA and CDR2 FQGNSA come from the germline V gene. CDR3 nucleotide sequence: TGTGCCAGCAGCTTATCCGCCGGGACAGGGGGGATAAACATTCAGTACTTC. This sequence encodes CASSLSAGTGGINIQYF.

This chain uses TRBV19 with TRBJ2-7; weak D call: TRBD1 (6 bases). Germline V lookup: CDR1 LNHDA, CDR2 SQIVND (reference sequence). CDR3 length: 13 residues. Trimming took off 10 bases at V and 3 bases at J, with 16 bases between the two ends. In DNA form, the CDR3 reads TGTGCCACCTCGGACAGCGACGGCTACGAGCAGTACTTC. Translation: CATSDSDGYEQYF. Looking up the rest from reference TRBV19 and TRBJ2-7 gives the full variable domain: DGGITQSPKYLFRKEGQNVTLSCEQNLNHDAMYWYRQDPGQGLRLIYYSQIVNDFQKGDIAEGYSVSREKKESFPLTVTSAQKNPTAFYLCATSDSDGYEQYFGPGTRLTVT.

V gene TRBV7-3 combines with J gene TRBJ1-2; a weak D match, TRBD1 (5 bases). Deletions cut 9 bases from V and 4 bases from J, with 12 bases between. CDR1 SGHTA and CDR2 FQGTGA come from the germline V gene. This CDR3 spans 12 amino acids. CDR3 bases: TGTGCCAGTGAGGGGAGGCTCTATGGCTACACCTTC. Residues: CASEGRLYGYTF.

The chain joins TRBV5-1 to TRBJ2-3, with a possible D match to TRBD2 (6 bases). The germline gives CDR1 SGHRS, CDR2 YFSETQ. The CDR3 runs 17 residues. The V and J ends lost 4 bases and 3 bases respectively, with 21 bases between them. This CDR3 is CASSPSTSGQATDTQYF. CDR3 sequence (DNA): TGCGCCAGCAGCCCCTCGACTAGTGGACAAGCGACAGATACGCAGTATTTT.

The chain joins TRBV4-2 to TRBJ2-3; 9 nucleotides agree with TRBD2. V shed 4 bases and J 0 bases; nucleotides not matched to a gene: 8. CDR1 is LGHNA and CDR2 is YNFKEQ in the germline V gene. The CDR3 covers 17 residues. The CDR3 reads CASSLTAGTSSTDTQYF. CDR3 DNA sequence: TGTGCCAGCAGCCTCACAGCCGGGACTAGCAGCACAGATACGCAGTATTTT.

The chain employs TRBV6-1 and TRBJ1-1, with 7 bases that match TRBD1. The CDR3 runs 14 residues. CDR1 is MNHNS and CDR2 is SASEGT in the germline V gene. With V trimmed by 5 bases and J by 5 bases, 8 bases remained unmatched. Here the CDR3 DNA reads TGTGCCAGCAGTCGACAGGGAGGAGAGACTGAAGCTTTCTTT. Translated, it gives CASSRQGGETEAFF.

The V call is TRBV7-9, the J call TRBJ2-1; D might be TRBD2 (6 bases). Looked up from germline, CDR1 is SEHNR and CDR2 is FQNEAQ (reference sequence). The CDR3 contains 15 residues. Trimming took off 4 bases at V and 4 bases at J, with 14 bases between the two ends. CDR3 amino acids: CASSSGRDLYNEQFF. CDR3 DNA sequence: TGTGCCAGCAGCTCGGGTCGGGACTTATACAATGAGCAGTTCTTC.

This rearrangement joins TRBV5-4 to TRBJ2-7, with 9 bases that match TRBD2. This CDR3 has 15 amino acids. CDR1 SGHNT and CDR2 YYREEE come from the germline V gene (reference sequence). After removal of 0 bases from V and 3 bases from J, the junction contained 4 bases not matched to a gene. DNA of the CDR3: TGTGCCAGCAGCTTGGAACTAGCGGGCAGCTACGAGCAGTACTTC. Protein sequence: CASSLELAGSYEQYF.

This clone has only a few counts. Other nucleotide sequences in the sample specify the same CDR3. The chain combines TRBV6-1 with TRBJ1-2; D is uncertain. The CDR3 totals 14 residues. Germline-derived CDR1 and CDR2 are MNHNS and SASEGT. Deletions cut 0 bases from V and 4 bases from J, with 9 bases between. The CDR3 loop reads CASSEALDGYGYTF. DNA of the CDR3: TGTGCCAGCAGTGAAGCCCTAGACGGCTATGGCTACACCTTC.

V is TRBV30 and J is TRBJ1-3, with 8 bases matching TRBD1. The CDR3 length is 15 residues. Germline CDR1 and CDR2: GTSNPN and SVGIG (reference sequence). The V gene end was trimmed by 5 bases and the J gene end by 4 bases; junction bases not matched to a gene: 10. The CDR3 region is CAWSLTGDWGNTIYF. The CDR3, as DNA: TGTGCCTGGTCCTTGACAGGGGACTGGGGAAACACCATATATTTT. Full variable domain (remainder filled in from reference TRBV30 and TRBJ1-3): SQTIHQWPATLVQPVGSPLSLECTVEGTSNPNLYWYRQAAGRGLQLLFYSVGIGQISSEVPQNLSASRPQDRQFILSSKKLLLSDSGFYLCAWSLTGDWGNTIYFGEGSWLTVV.

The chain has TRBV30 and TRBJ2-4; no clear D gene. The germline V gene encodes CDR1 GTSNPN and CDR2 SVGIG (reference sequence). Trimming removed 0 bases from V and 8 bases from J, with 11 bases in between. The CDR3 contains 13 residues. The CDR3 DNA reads TGTGCCTGGAGTGTTTACCCCCCAGACATTCAGTACTTC. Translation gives CAWSVYPPDIQYF.

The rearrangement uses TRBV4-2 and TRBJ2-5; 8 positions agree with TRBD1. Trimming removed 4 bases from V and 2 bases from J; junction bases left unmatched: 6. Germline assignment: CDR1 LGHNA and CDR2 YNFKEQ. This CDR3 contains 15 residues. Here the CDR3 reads CASSRDRGPQETQYF. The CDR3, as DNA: TGTGCCAGCAGCCGAGACAGGGGACCACAAGAGACCCAGTACTTC.

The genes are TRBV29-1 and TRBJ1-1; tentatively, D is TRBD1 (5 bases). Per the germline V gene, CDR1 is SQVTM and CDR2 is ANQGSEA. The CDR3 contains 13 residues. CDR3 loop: CTSMTVMNTEAFF. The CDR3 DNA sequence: TGCACCTCGATGACAGTCATGAACACTGAAGCTTTCTTT.

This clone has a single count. CDR3 in amino acids: CASSLEPGKAQPQHF. For the CDR3, the DNA is TGCGCCAGCAGCTTGGAGCCAGGGAAGGCTCAGCCCCAGCATTTT. The chain links TRBV5-1 to TRBJ1-5; TRBD1 might be the D (5 bases). The CDR3 runs 15 residues. V was pared by 0 bases and J by 6 bases, with 13 bases between. CDR1 is SGHRS and CDR2 is YFSETQ in the germline V gene.

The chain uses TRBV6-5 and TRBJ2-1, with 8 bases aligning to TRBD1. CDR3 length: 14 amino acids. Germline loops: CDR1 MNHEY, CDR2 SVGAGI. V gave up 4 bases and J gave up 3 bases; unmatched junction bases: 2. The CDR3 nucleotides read TGTGCCAGCAGTTGGGACAGGAACTACAATGAGCAGTTCTTC. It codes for CASSWDRNYNEQFF.

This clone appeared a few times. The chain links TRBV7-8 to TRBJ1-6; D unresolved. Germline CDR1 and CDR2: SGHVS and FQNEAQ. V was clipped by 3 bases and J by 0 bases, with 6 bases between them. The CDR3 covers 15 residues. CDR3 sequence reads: CASSFTSSYNSPLHF. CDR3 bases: TGTGCCAGCAGCTTCACGAGCTCCTATAATTCACCCCTCCACTTT.

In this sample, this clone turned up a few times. CDR3 DNA sequence: TGTGCTTCACGACAGGGTAGCACCGGGGAGCTGTTTTTT. Protein: CASRQGSTGELFF. The genes are TRBV19 and TRBJ2-2, with 7 bases that match TRBD1. The CDR3 is 13 amino acids. The germline V gene encodes CDR1 LNHDA and CDR2 SQIVND (reference sequence).

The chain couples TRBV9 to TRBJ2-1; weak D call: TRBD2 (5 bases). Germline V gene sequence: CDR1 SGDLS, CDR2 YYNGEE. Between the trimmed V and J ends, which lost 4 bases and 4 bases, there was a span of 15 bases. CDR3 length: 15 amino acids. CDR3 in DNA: TGTGCCAGCAGCCCGGACTCAAGGGATTACAATGAGCAGTTCTTC. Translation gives CASSPDSRDYNEQFF.

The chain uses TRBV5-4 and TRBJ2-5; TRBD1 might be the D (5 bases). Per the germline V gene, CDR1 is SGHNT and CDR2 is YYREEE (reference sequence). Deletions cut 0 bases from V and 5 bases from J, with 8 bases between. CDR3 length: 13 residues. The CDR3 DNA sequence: TGTGCCAGCAGCTTGGAAGGGGTGGAGACCCAGTACTTC. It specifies CASSLEGVETQYF. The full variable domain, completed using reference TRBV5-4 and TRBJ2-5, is ETGVTQSPTHLIKTRGQQVTLRCSSQSGHNTVSWYQQALGQGPQFIFQYYREEENGRGNFPPRFSGLQFPNYSSELNVNALELDDSALYLCASSLEGVETQYFGPGTRLLVL.

CDR3 region: CASSLGSGSYEQYF. The DNA of the CDR3 is TGTGCCAGCAGCTTGGGCAGTGGGTCCTACGAGCAGTACTTC. The chain combines TRBV7-8 with TRBJ2-7; D gene ambiguous. V dropped 3 bases and J dropped 1 base, with 10 bases sitting between them. The CDR3 runs to 14 residues. CDR1 is SGHVS and CDR2 is FQNEAQ in the germline V gene.

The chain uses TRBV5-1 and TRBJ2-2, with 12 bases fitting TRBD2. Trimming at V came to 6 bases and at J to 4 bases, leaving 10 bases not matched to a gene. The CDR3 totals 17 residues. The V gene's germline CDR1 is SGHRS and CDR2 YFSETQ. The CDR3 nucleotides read TGCGCCAGCACCCCACTAGCGGGAGGCCCCGGCACCGGGGAGCTGTTTTTT. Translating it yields CASTPLAGGPGTGELFF.

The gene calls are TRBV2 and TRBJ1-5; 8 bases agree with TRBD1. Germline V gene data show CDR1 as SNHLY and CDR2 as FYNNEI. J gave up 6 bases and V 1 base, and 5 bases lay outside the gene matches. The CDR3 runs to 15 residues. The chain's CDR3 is CASSEETGAAQPQHF. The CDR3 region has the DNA TGTGCCAGCAGTGAAGAGACAGGGGCGGCTCAGCCCCAGCATTTT. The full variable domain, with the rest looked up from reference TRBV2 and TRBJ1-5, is EPEVTQTPSHQVTQMGQEVILRCVPISNHLYFYWYRQILGQKVEFLVSFYNNEISEKSEIFDDQFSVERPDGSNFTLKIRSTKLEDSAMYFCASSEETGAAQPQHFGDGTRLSIL.

CDR3 DNA: TGTGCCACCAGCAGAGATAGCCAGCACCACGAGCAGTACTTC. This sequence encodes CATSRDSQHHEQYF. This chain joins TRBV15 and TRBJ2-7; D gene uncertain. The ends were cut back, 0 bases at V and 5 bases at J, with 11 bases in the middle. Germline CDR1 and CDR2: LNHNV and YYDKDF (reference sequence). This CDR3 comprises 14 residues.

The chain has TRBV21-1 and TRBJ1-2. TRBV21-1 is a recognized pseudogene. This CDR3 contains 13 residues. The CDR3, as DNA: TGTGCCAGCAGCAAAGGGACTTGGAGCGGCTACACCTTC. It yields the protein CASSKGTWSGYTF.

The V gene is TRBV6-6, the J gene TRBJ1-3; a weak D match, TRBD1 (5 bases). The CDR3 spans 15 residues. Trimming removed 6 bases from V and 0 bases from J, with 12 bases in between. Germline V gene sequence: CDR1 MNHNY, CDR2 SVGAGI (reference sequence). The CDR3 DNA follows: TGTGCCAGCAGGCCCGACAGTGCCTCTGGAAACACCATATATTTT. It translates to CASRPDSASGNTIYF.

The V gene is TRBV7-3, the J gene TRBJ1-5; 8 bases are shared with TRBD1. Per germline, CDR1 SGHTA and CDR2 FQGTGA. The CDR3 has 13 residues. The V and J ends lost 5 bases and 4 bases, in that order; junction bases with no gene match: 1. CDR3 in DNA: TGTGCCAGCAGCCAGGGGGCGAATCAGCCCCAGCATTTT. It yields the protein CASSQGANQPQHF.

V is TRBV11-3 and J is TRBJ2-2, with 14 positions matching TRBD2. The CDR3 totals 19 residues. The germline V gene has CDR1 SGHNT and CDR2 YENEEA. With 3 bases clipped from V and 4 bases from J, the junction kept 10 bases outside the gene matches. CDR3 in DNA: TGTGCCAGCAGCTTGCAGCTGGGACTAGCGGGAGCGGGCACCGGGGAGCTGTTTTTT. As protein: CASSLQLGLAGAGTGELFF.

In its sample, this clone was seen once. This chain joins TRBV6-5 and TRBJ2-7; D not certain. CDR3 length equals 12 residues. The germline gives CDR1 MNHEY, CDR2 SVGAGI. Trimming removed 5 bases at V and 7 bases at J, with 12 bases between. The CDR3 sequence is CASSEVFREQYV. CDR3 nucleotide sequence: TGTGCCAGCAGTGAGGTATTCAGAGAGCAGTACGTC.

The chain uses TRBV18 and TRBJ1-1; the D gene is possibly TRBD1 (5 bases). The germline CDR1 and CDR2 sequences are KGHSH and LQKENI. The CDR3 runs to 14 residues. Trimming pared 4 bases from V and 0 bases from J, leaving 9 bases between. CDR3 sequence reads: CASSQDRLNTEAFF. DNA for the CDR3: TGTGCCAGCTCACAAGACAGACTGAACACTGAAGCTTTCTTT.

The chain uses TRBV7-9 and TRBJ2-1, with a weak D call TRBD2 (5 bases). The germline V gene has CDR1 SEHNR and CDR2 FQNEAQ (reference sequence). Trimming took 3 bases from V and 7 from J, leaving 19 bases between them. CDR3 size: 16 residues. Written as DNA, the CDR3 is TGTGCCAGCAGCTTCGGCGGGCCTAGAGACGGGAATGAGCAGTTCTTC. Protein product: CASSFGGPRDGNEQFF. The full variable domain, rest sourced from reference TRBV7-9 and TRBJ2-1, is DTGVSQNPRHKITKRGQNVTFRCDPISEHNRLYWYRQTLGQGPEFLTYFQNEAQLEKSRLLSDRFSAERPKGSFSTLEIQRTEQGDSAMYLCASSFGGPRDGNEQFFGPGTRLTVL.